A selection of T cell receptor beta chains follows, all from one sample in a study of blood T cell repertoires in COVID-19. Measured with immunoSEQ multiplex PCR; TCRdb has only the in-frame clones, and not every one. The sample gives some 15,000 clones, 87% of which show up once; 5% to 5.5% is in the top ten. The sequenced sample was peripheral blood. The receptors derive from a human donor in a cohort sampled during active COVID-19. Both conserved end residues are part of each CDR3. A D gene is named only where the DNA matches it firmly. Some rows mark clone size as missing; the rest say once, few, many or name a class of expanded clone.

CDR3aa,CDR3nt,abundance,d_gene,len,v_gene,j_gene
CSATQGDTQYF,TGCAGTGCTACACAGGGAGATACGCAGTATTTT,NA,NA,11,TRBV20-1,TRBJ2-3
CASSYGRGLEAFF,TGTGCCAGCAGTTACGGGAGGGGCCTCGAAGCTTTCTTT,NA,NA,13,TRBV6-5,TRBJ1-1
CASSSGTVTGELFF,TGTGCCAGCAGCTCCGGGACAGTCACCGGGGAGCTGTTTTTT,NA,TRBD1,14,TRBV7-3,TRBJ2-2
CASSLITHMTSGSHETQYF,TGTGCCAGCAGCTTAATCACTCACATGACTAGCGGGAGTCATGAGACCCAGTACTTC,NA,TRBD2,19,TRBV7-3,TRBJ2-5
CASSPSLGLANTGELFF,TGTGCCAGCAGCCCTAGCCTTGGACTAGCGAACACCGGGGAGCTGTTTTTT,once,TRBD2,17,TRBV13,TRBJ2-2
CASSTRQGNGETQYF,TGTGCCAGCAGCACACGACAGGGGAACGGGGAGACCCAGTACTTC,NA,TRBD1,15,TRBV7-2,TRBJ2-5
CASSYRGALKKAFF,TGTGCCAGCAGTTACCGGGGGGCCCTGAAAAAAGCTTTCTTT,NA,NA,14,TRBV28,TRBJ1-1
CASSPRDRLNTGELFF,TGTGCCAGCAGCCCTAGGGACAGACTGAACACCGGGGAGCTGTTTTTT,NA,TRBD1,16,TRBV7-6,TRBJ2-2
CASSRWTSGESTDTQYF,TGTGCCAGCAGCCGTTGGACTAGCGGGGAGAGCACAGATACGCAGTATTTT,NA,TRBD2,17,TRBV2,TRBJ2-3
CASVPGTSGFLYNEQFF,TGTGCCAGCGTTCCCGGGACTAGCGGATTTTTATACAATGAGCAGTTCTTC,NA,TRBD2,17,TRBV7-2,TRBJ2-1
CASSRGLAASSYNEQFF,TGCGCCAGCAGCCGGGGGCTAGCGGCCAGCTCCTACAATGAGCAGTTCTTC,NA,NA,17,TRBV5-1,TRBJ2-1
CASQAYSSYEQYF,TGTGCCAGTCAGGCCTACAGCTCCTACGAGCAGTACTTC,NA,NA,13,TRBV27,TRBJ2-7
CASSLQTGNTIYF,TGTGCCAGCAGCTTGCAGACTGGAAACACCATATATTTT,once,NA,13,TRBV7-9,TRBJ1-3
CASSPSPRLAGGMGEQFF,TGTGCCAGCAGTCCATCACCTCGGCTAGCGGGAGGGATGGGGGAGCAGTTCTTC,NA,TRBD2,18,TRBV27,TRBJ2-1
CASSFPGGGSTTDTQYF,TGTGCCAGCAGCTTCCCCGGAGGCGGGAGCACTACAGATACGCAGTATTTT,NA,TRBD2,17,TRBV5-4,TRBJ2-3
CASSPDGWSSYEQYF,TGTGCCAGCAGCCCAGACGGCTGGAGCTCCTACGAGCAGTACTTC,NA,NA,15,TRBV27,TRBJ2-7
CATSRGDSYNEQFF,TGTGCCACCAGCAGAGGGGACAGTTACAATGAGCAGTTCTTC,NA,TRBD1,14,TRBV15,TRBJ2-1
CASSSGGFGYTF,TGTGCCAGCAGTTCAGGGGGGTTTGGCTACACCTTC,few,TRBD1,12,TRBV28,TRBJ1-2
CASSPGISQGYEQYF,TGTGCCAGCAGCCCGGGTATAAGTCAGGGGTACGAGCAGTACTTC,NA,NA,15,TRBV9,TRBJ2-7
CASSLPGSPEAFF,TGTGCCAGCAGTTTACCGGGTTCACCTGAAGCTTTCTTT,NA,NA,13,TRBV28,TRBJ1-1
CASRWRENTYEQYF,TGTGCCAGCAGATGGCGGGAGAACACCTACGAGCAGTACTTC,NA,TRBD2,14,TRBV27,TRBJ2-7
CASSESGNTEAFF,TGTGCCAGCAGTGAGAGCGGGAACACTGAAGCTTTCTTT,once,NA,13,TRBV6-1,TRBJ1-1
CASSSSPQGPGQFF,TGTGCCAGCAGCTCAAGCCCCCAGGGGCCTGGGCAGTTCTTC,NA,NA,14,TRBV11-2,TRBJ2-1
CASSLEGALSGNTIYF,TGCGCCAGCAGCTTGGAGGGGGCCCTCTCTGGAAACACCATATATTTT,NA,TRBD1,16,TRBV5-1,TRBJ1-3
CASSLVGTDPQETQYF,TGTGCCAGCAGCTTGGTTGGGACAGACCCTCAAGAGACCCAGTACTTC,once,TRBD1,16,TRBV5-4,TRBJ2-5
CASSPFGQSIYEQYF,TGTGCCAGCAGCCCCTTTGGACAGAGTATTTACGAGCAGTACTTC,NA,NA,15,TRBV9,TRBJ2-7
CASSANRGRNQPQHF,TGTGCCAGCTCAGCCAACAGGGGTCGCAATCAGCCCCAGCATTTT,NA,TRBD1,15,TRBV18,TRBJ1-5
CASSLIGGSGRSSYNSPLHF,TGTGCCAGCAGTTTGATCGGCGGGTCAGGAAGGAGCTCCTATAATTCACCCCTCCACTTT,NA,NA,20,TRBV28,TRBJ1-6
CASSPGGFDQPQHF,TGTGCCAGCTCACCAGGAGGGTTTGATCAGCCCCAGCATTTT,NA,NA,14,TRBV18,TRBJ1-5
CASSSQVTYEQYF,TGTGCCAGCAGCTCACAGGTTACCTACGAGCAGTACTTC,NA,NA,13,TRBV11-2,TRBJ2-7
CASSRRTGQQRYTEAFF,TGTGCCAGCAGCCGACGGACAGGCCAACAACGATACACTGAAGCTTTCTTT,NA,TRBD1,17,TRBV6-6,TRBJ1-1